Given below is one T cell receptor (beta chain) in context. Its antigen is currently unknown. Combining a sample-barcoded 5' primer with a J-beta primer mix, a second PCR ran for roughly 6 to 12 cycles. Unique molecular identifiers of 12 random nucleotides labeled each cDNA. TCRdb re-called the 5' RACE reads with MiXCR, one entry per CDR3 protein. The sample shows over 700,000 distinct CDR3 sequences, less than 70% of them seen only once. The sample comes from a study of blood T cells in healthy people across ages. General study points: Older age coincided with a roughly linear decline in TCR beta diversity per million T cells.

CDR1 is LNHDA and CDR2 is SQIVND in the germline V gene (reference sequence). V was clipped by 7 bases and J by 4 bases; unmatched bases: 6. There are 15 residues in the CDR3. The genes are TRBV19 and TRBJ2-2, with 10 bases matching TRBD2. Sequencing was done on a sample of blood. This clonotype was obtained from a man older than 75 in good health. DNA for the CDR3: TGTGCCAGTATGAGCGGGAGGGTTGTCACCGGGGAGCTGTTTTTT. Residues: CASMSGRVVTGELFF. The whole variable domain, filled in from reference TRBV19 and TRBJ2-2, reads DGGITQSPKYLFRKEGQNVTLSCEQNLNHDAMYWYRQDPGQGLRLIYYSQIVNDFQKGDIAEGYSVSREKKESFPLTVTSAQKNPTAFYLCASMSGRVVTGELFFGEGSRLTVL.